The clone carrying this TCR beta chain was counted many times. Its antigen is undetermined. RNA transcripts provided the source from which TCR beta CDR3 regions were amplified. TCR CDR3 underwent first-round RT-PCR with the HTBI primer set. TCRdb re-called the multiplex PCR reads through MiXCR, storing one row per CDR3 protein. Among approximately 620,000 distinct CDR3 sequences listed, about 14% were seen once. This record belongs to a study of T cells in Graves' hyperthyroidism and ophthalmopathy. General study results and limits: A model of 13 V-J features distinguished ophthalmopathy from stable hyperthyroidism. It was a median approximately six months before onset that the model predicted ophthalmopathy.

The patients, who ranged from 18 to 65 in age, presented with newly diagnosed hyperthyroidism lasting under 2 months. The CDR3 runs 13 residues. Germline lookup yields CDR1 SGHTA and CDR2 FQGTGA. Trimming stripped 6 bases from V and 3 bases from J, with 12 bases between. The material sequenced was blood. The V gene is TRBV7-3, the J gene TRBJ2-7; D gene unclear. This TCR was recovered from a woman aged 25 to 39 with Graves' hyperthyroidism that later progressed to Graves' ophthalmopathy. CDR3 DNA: TGTGCCAGCAGGGCAACGGAAGGCTACGAGCAGTACTTC. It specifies CASRATEGYEQYF.